Listed below are T cell receptor beta chains from one sample, sequenced in a study of Ad26.COV2.S vaccination and SARS-CoV-2 variants. Clones were read by immunoSEQ multiplex PCR, and TCRdb kept only the in-frame ones, dropping some. The repertoire holds more than 300,000 clones, with around 85% as singletons. The source was peripheral blood, collected in a trial of Ad26.COV2.S vaccine versus placebo. These receptors were obtained from a person between 18 and 65 years old who received the Ad26.COV2.S COVID-19 vaccine or a placebo. CDR3s include the opening cysteine and the closing phenylalanine or tryptophan. Each record gives: V gene, D gene, clone size, J gene, CDR3 DNA, CDR3 protein. The D gene is left open where the match is weak. Clone size is not always given. Where it is, it says once, few, many or a class for expanded clones.

V: TRBV18
D: .
size: .
J: TRBJ2-7
DNA: TGTGCCAGCTCACCTTCGACTTGGACCTACGAGCAGTACTTC
CDR3: CASSPSTWTYEQYF

V: TRBV2
D: .
size: .
J: TRBJ1-6
DNA: TGTGCCGGGCTGGGGGGCAGGGGAGGATCACCCCTCCACTTT
CDR3: CAGLGGRGGSPLHF

V: TRBV24-1
D: .
size: .
J: TRBJ2-1
DNA: TGTGCCACCAGTGCTCGGGGCCGTTCGTACAATGAGCAGTTCTTC
CDR3: CATSARGRSYNEQFF

V: TRBV5-1
D: TRBD2
size: .
J: TRBJ2-5
DNA: TGCGCCAGCAGCTTGGTCGGACTAGCGGGGGAACCCCTGTACCAAGAGACCCAGTACTTC
CDR3: CASSLVGLAGEPLYQETQYF

V: TRBV7-2
D: TRBD1
size: many
J: TRBJ2-7
DNA: TGTGCCAGCAGCTTAGTTACAACAGGGGGAACCTACGAGCAGTACTTC
CDR3: CASSLVTTGGTYEQYF

V: TRBV13
D: .
size: .
J: TRBJ2-7
DNA: TGTGCCAGCAGCTCCGACAGGTCGGGTGAGCAGTACTTC
CDR3: CASSSDRSGEQYF

V: TRBV28
D: TRBD1
size: once
J: TRBJ1-1
DNA: TGTGCCAGCAGTCGTACAGGGGGAATCACTGAAGCTTTCTTT
CDR3: CASSRTGGITEAFF

V: TRBV28
D: TRBD1
size: .
J: TRBJ2-7
DNA: TGTGCCAGCAGTTTATGGGGACAGGGGATCTACGAGCAGTACTTC
CDR3: CASSLWGQGIYEQYF

V: TRBV5-4
D: .
size: .
J: TRBJ2-1
DNA: TGTGCCAGCAGCTCCTCACAGGTAGGGTTAAACAATGAGCAGTTCTTC
CDR3: CASSSSQVGLNNEQFF

V: TRBV24-1
D: .
size: few
J: TRBJ2-2
DNA: TGTGCCACCAGTGTCTTGGGGGGAAAGAACACCGGGGAGCTGTTTTTT
CDR3: CATSVLGGKNTGELFF

V: TRBV14
D: TRBD2
size: .
J: TRBJ2-3
DNA: TGTGCCAGCAGCCAAGATTGGTCGAGCGGGGGAACCCTTAGCACAGATACGCAGTATTTT
CDR3: CASSQDWSSGGTLSTDTQYF

V: TRBV4-2
D: .
size: .
J: TRBJ1-4
DNA: TGTGCCAGCAGCCAAGTTAGTTTCCGGGAAAAACTGTTTTTT
CDR3: CASSQVSFREKLFF

V: TRBV7-3
D: .
size: .
J: TRBJ2-2
DNA: TGTGCCAGCAGCTTAATGGTGGGGACGAACACCGGGGAGCTGTTTTTT
CDR3: CASSLMVGTNTGELFF

V: TRBV2
D: TRBD1
size: few
J: TRBJ1-2
DNA: TGTGCCAGCAGCGGAAAGACAGGGGCTATTCATGGCTACACCTTC
CDR3: CASSGKTGAIHGYTF

V: TRBV24-1
D: TRBD1
size: .
J: TRBJ2-5
DNA: TGTGCCACCAGTGGACAGGGGGCGAGAGAGGAGACCCAGTACTTC
CDR3: CATSGQGAREETQYF

V: TRBV5-5
D: TRBD1
size: .
J: TRBJ2-7
DNA: TGTGCCAGCTGTACAGGGGTCGGCGAGCAGTACTTC
CDR3: CASCTGVGEQYF

V: TRBV21-1
D: .
size: few
J: TRBJ1-2
DNA: TGTGCCAGCAGCCCAAAGCGTCGGGGTTACGGCTACACCTTC
CDR3: CASSPKRRGYGYTF